This TCR beta chain was identified in a study of CD8 T cells in Susac syndrome. Points from the study as a whole: TCR sequencing and HLA analysis covered a relatively small number of individuals.

Concerning this clonotype: Its antigen is not known.

Random-hexamer reverse transcription was applied to roughly 0.5 to 1 ug RNA. The amplification used immunoSEQ multiplex PCR on TCR beta CDR3; it spanned 54 Vbeta and 13 Jbeta. TCRdb reanalysed the immunoSEQ multiplex PCR reads using MiXCR and keeps one entry per CDR3 protein. This table has 160,000 or so distinct CDR3 sequences, 85% to 95% appearing once. In germline, CDR1 is SQVTM, CDR2 ANQGSEA. V lost 3 bases, J lost 4 bases, and 18 bases lay in between. The CDR3 totals 15 residues. This clonotype was sampled from a human donor with multiple sclerosis. The gene calls are TRBV29-1 and TRBJ1-1, with D perhaps matching TRBD1 (5 bases). The material sequenced was CD8+ T cells from PBMCs. CDR3 residues: CSVDIQVPLPTEAFF. The CDR3 nucleotides are TGCAGCGTTGACATACAGGTCCCTCTACCCACTGAAGCTTTCTTT.